Below, 12 T cell receptor beta chains from the same sample are listed, as sequenced in a study of shared clonotypes between healthy human individuals. Sequencing was performed with immunoSEQ multiplex PCR; in TCRdb, only in-frame clones are kept and a portion is missing. The sample contains approximately 2.1 million clones, roughly 93% of which appear only once. The sample was naive CD4+ T cells from PBMCs. The subset here: CD45RA+ positively selected. The receptors derive from a man in his late teens or twenties in good health. Some clones in this sample may be carry-over from other donors' samples.

This clone has only one observation. The chain carries TRBV5-1 and TRBJ2-3; 15 bases align to TRBD2. CDR1 SGHRS and CDR2 YFSETQ come from the germline V gene. The CDR3 covers 17 residues. Unmatched junction bases numbered 5, after V lost 4 bases and J lost 2 bases. For the CDR3, the DNA is TGCGCCAGCAGCGCTGGGACTAGCGGGAGGTCCACAGATACGCAGTATTTT. Translated, it gives CASSAGTSGRSTDTQYF. Full variable domain (outside the CDR3, taken from reference TRBV5-1 and TRBJ2-3): KAGVTQTPRYLIKTRGQQVTLSCSPISGHRSVSWYQQTPGQGLQFLFEYFSETQRNKGNFPGRFSGRQFSNSRSEMNVSTLELGDSALYLCASSAGTSGRSTDTQYFGPGTRLTVL.

The V gene is TRBV27, the J gene TRBJ2-7, with 9 bases matching TRBD1. With V trimmed by 6 bases and J by 6 bases, 12 bases remained unmatched. The CDR3 extends over 15 amino acids. CDR1 is MNHEY, CDR2 SMNVEV, per germline (reference sequence). The CDR3 spells CASSPGDRDLAEQYF. As DNA, the CDR3 is TGTGCCAGCAGCCCAGGGGACAGGGACTTGGCCGAGCAGTACTTC.

The count of this clone is one. The V call is TRBV11-1, the J call TRBJ1-1; no reliable D call. The V gene lost 1 base and the J gene lost 5 bases, with 11 bases spanning the gap. Germline assignment: CDR1 SGHAT and CDR2 FQDESV (reference sequence). This CDR3 has 14 amino acids. The CDR3 reads CASSLVHQRTEAFF. The CDR3 bases are TGTGCCAGCAGCTTAGTTCACCAGAGAACTGAAGCTTTCTTT.

The chain uses TRBV2 and TRBJ2-4; D is unclear. Per germline, CDR1 SNHLY and CDR2 FYNNEI. Trimming took off 4 bases at V and 0 bases at J, with 13 bases between the two ends. The CDR3 covers 16 residues. CDR3 in amino acids: CASSGRMRIAKNIQYF. The CDR3 DNA reads TGTGCCAGCAGTGGAAGGATGCGCATAGCCAAAAACATTCAGTACTTC.

V gene TRBV7-3 combines with J gene TRBJ2-1; 9 nucleotides match TRBD2. V was clipped by 5 bases and J by 4 bases; unmatched bases: 6. This CDR3 is built from 15 residues. The germline gives CDR1 SGHTA, CDR2 FQGTGA. Here the CDR3 reads CASSPTSGLYNEQFF. In DNA, the CDR3 is TGTGCCAGCAGCCCAACTAGCGGGCTTTACAATGAGCAGTTCTTC.

The chain has TRBV6-5 and TRBJ2-1, with 9 bases that match TRBD2. Looked up from germline, CDR1 is MNHEY and CDR2 is SVGAGI. V was clipped by 7 bases and J by 3 bases; unmatched bases: 1. CDR3 length: 13 amino acids. CDR3 DNA sequence: TGTGCCAGCAAGCGGGAGGTCTACAATGAGCAGTTCTTC. The encoded protein is CASKREVYNEQFF.

This chain connects TRBV4-1 to TRBJ2-1; 13 bases agree with TRBD2. V lost 4 bases to trimming and J lost 9 bases; unmatched junction nucleotides: 9. In germline, CDR1 is MGHRA, CDR2 YSYEKL. CDR3 size: 16 residues. For the CDR3, the DNA is TGCGCCAGCAGCCTCACAACTAGCGGGAGGGCCATTGAGCAGTTCTTC. Translated, it gives CASSLTTSGRAIEQFF.

This chain connects TRBV7-6 to TRBJ2-5, with D perhaps TRBD2 (5 bases). The CDR3 runs to 16 residues. V gave up 2 bases and J gave up 5 bases, with 18 bases separating them. In germline, CDR1 is SGHVS, CDR2 FNYEAQ. The chain's CDR3 is CASSLLWPGIAETQYF. The DNA for the CDR3 is TGTGCCAGCAGCTTATTGTGGCCCGGGATAGCGGAGACCCAGTACTTC.

This chain joins TRBV29-1 and TRBJ2-7; D remains ambiguous. V was trimmed by 4 bases and J by 2 bases, leaving 15 bases between them. The CDR3 is 14 residues long. The germline V gene has CDR1 SQVTM and CDR2 ANQGSEA. The CDR3 nucleotides are TGCAGCGTTGGATGGCTTGCGGACGCCTACGAGCAGTACTTC. It is translated as CSVGWLADAYEQYF.

The chain employs TRBV28 and TRBJ1-2; D unclear. CDR1 is MDHEN and CDR2 is SYDVKM in the germline V gene. This CDR3 contains 15 residues. V was cut by 6 bases and J by 5 bases, with 19 bases left in between. CDR3 residues: CASSAGRTDSYGYTF. CDR3 sequence (DNA): TGTGCCAGCAGCGCGGGGAGGACCGATTCTTATGGCTACACCTTC.

About this clone itself: Different DNA sequences within this sample yield the same CDR3. The chain couples TRBV28 to TRBJ2-7, with TRBD1 identical over 7 bases. Trimming took 3 bases from V and 1 from J; bases not matched to a gene: 6. The CDR3 totals 15 residues. The V gene's germline CDR1 is MDHEN and CDR2 SYDVKM. CDR3 bases: TGTGCCAGCAGTTTGTACAGGGGAGAGTCCTACGAGCAGTACTTC. Encoded protein: CASSLYRGESYEQYF.

This clone appeared a few times. The V and J genes are TRBV7-9 and TRBJ1-5, with D possibly TRBD1 on 6 matching bases. The CDR3 contains 14 residues. Looked up from germline, CDR1 is SEHNR and CDR2 is FQNEAQ (reference sequence). V was cut by 6 bases and J by 2 bases, with 11 bases left in between. The CDR3 sequence is CASSRGYGNQPQHF. The CDR3 DNA follows: TGTGCCAGCAGTAGGGGGTACGGCAATCAGCCCCAGCATTTT.